What follows describes a single TCR beta chain. The target antigen is unknown. Method: immunoSEQ multiplex PCR; TCRdb's copy keeps in-frame clones and lacks some. The table has about 670,000 clones, 72% seen once. Unmatched junction bases numbered 13, after V lost 11 bases and J lost 9 bases. The CDR3 has 13 amino acids. Germline V gene sequence: CDR1 SGHAT, CDR2 FQNNGV. The data originate from a study of shared clonotypes between healthy human individuals. Points from the study as a whole: Donors were few, which limited the genetic and exposure-history diversity represented.

The specimen sequenced was memory CD4+ T cells sorted from blood. Subset given: CD45RA-negative fraction. The V and J genes are TRBV11-2 and TRBJ2-1, with 7 bases lining up with TRBD2. The TCR originated in a woman aged 25 to 39 in good health. DNA of the CDR3: TGTGCCTCCCAATGGGGGGGAGCTTCTGAGCAGTTCTTC. It codes for CASQWGGASEQFF. The variable domain in full, completed from reference TRBV11-2 and TRBJ2-1, reads EAGVAQSPRYKIIEKRQSVAFWCNPISGHATLYWYQQILGQGPKLLIQFQNNGVVDDSQLPKDRFSAERLKGVDSTLKIQPAKLEDSAVYLCASQWGGASEQFFGPGTRLTVL.